Listed below are T cell receptor beta chains from one sample, sequenced in a study of early T cells in non-severe SARS-CoV-2 infection. In TCRdb, the 5' RACE reads were re-called with MiXCR into one record per CDR3 protein. The sample carries some 45,000 distinct CDR3 sequences, more than 6.5% recorded once. Sequencing used whole blood. The origin of the receptors is an adult who was a healthcare worker with PCR-confirmed SARS-CoV-2 infection or an uninfected control (not recorded which). CDR3s include the opening cysteine and the closing phenylalanine or tryptophan. D genes are given only for firm matches. The size of a clone is reported for some rows only, either as once, few or many, or as a class for expanded clones.

clone_size j_call v_call d_call cdr3_aa cdr3_nt
NA TRBJ1-1 TRBV6-5 NA CASSYGGDTEAFF TGTGCCAGCAGTTACGGGGGGGACACTGAAGCTTTCTTT
NA TRBJ2-7 TRBV5-1 NA CASSLDSDPVTF TGCGCCAGCAGCCTTGACTCGGATCCCGTAACCTTC
NA TRBJ1-5 TRBV7-2 NA CASSFSGGDQPQHF TGTGCCAGCAGCTTTTCAGGCGGCGATCAGCCCCAGCATTTT
many TRBJ1-5 TRBV7-9 NA CASSLAGSNQPQHF TGTGCCAGCAGCCTGGCAGGTAGCAATCAGCCCCAGCATTTT
NA TRBJ1-5 TRBV6-1 NA CASSGEGRDQPQHF TGTGCCAGCAGTGGGGAAGGAAGGGATCAGCCCCAGCATTTT
many TRBJ1-2 TRBV7-6 TRBD1 CASSPPGAGGNYGYTF TGTGCCAGCAGCCCTCCTGGGGCAGGGGGGAACTATGGCTACACCTTC
NA TRBJ1-2 TRBV6-6 TRBD1 CASRIYRGNGYTF TGTGCCAGCAGAATCTACAGGGGGAATGGCTACACCTTC
few TRBJ2-7 TRBV10-3 TRBD2 CAISGSVAGGPRYEQYF TGTGCCATCAGTGGGTCGGTAGCGGGGGGGCCAAGGTACGAGCAGTACTTC
few TRBJ2-3 TRBV7-9 TRBD1 CASSSESDRVSRDTQYF TGTGCCAGCAGCTCTGAATCGGACAGGGTTTCACGAGATACGCAGTATTTT
NA TRBJ2-1 TRBV9 NA CASSVDPGVDNVQFF TGTGCCAGCAGCGTAGATCCAGGGGTAGACAATGTGCAGTTCTTC
NA TRBJ1-1 TRBV4-3 NA CASSQDWGDTEAFF TGCGCCAGCAGCCAAGATTGGGGTGACACTGAAGCTTTCTTT
few TRBJ1-1 TRBV5-5 NA CASSLDGLGSEAFF TGTGCCAGCAGCTTGGACGGCCTGGGATCTGAAGCTTTCTTT
many TRBJ1-1 TRBV29-1 NA CSVGGGAVNTEAFF TGCAGCGTTGGGGGGGGCGCTGTGAACACTGAAGCTTTCTTT
many TRBJ1-5 TRBV9 NA CASSEGVTISNQPQHF TGTGCCAGCAGCGAAGGGGTCACCATTAGCAATCAGCCCCAGCATTTT
NA TRBJ1-4 TRBV4-3 NA CASSQGTATNEKLFF TGCGCCAGCAGCCAAGGGACAGCAACTAATGAAAAACTGTTTTTT